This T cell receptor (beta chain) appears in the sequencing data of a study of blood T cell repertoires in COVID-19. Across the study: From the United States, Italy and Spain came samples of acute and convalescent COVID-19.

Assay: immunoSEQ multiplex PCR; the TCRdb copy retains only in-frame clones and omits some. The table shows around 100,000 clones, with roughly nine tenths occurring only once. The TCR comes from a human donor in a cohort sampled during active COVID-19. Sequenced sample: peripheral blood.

CDR3 amino acids: CASSVGAGRSNYGYTF. The DNA of the CDR3 is TGTGCCAGCAGCGTAGGGGCAGGGAGGAGTAACTATGGCTACACCTTC. This chain uses TRBV9 with TRBJ1-2; D may be TRBD1 (5 bases). The CDR3 contains 16 residues. Trimming stripped 0 bases from V and 1 base from J, with 13 bases between. The germline V gene encodes CDR1 SGDLS and CDR2 YYNGEE.